This TCR beta chain was profiled in a study of shared clonotypes between healthy human individuals. Regarding the study as a whole: Rarefaction exposed incomplete sorted-subset sequencing despite large depth.

Worth noting for this clone: The antigen is not known.

The method was immunoSEQ multiplex PCR; TCRdb's version includes in-frame clones alone and lacks a portion of them. This table has some 790,000 clones, approximately 72% appearing once. The source of this sequence is a woman aged 25 to 45 in good health. Material for sequencing was memory CD4+ T cells sorted from blood. The sample's subset: CD45RA-negative fraction.

CDR3 in DNA: TGTGCCAGCAGCCCTAGCGGGAGCCGAGTAGATACGCAGTATTTT. It yields the protein CASSPSGSRVDTQYF. The gene calls are TRBV7-8 and TRBJ2-3; 10 bases line up with TRBD2. Germline V CDR1 and CDR2: SGHVS, FQNEAQ. With V trimmed by 5 bases and J by 5 bases, 7 bases remained unmatched. The CDR3 contains 15 residues.